The clone carrying this T cell receptor (beta chain) was detected once. The study drew all its donors from Caucasian adults living in Nashville, Tennessee. Genomic DNA of each subset was evenly split across several immunoSEQ plates. The data were produced by immunoSEQ multiplex PCR, yet TCRdb's version contains in-frame clones alone and is incomplete. The sample has some 2,000,000 clones, roughly 96% seen once. Trimming took off 2 bases at V and 4 bases at J, with 14 bases between the two ends. The CDR3 runs to 15 residues. Looked up from germline, CDR1 is SGHTA and CDR2 is FQGNSA. These data originate in a study of shared clonotypes between healthy human individuals. Background on the study: Donors had three CD4 naive, three CD4 memory, two CD8 naive and one CD8 memory plate apiece.

The TCR was taken from a man younger than 30 in good health. What was sequenced was naive CD4+ T cells sorted from blood. The subset is: CD45RA+ positively selected. The V and J genes are TRBV7-2 and TRBJ2-5; D gene unclear. The CDR3 DNA sequence: TGTGCCAGCAGCTTAACCCTTGGGATTAGAGAGACCCAGTACTTC. Translating it yields CASSLTLGIRETQYF.